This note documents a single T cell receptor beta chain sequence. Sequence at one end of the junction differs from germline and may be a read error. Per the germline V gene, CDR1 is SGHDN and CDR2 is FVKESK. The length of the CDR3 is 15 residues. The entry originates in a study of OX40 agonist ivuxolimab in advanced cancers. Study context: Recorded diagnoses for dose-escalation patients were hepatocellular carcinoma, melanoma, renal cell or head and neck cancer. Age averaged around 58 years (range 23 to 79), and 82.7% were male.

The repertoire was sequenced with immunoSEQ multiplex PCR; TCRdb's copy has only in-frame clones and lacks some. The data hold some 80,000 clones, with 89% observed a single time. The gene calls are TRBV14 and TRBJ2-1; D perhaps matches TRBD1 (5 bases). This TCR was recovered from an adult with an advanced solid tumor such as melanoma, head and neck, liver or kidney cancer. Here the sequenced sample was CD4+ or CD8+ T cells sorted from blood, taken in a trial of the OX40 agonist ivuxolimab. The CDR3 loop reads CASSVDSGSCNEQFF. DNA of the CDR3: TGTGCCAGCAGCGTAGACAGTGGCTCCTGCAATGAGCAGTTCTTC.